Listed below are T cell receptor beta chains from one sample, sequenced in a study of blood T cell repertoires in COVID-19. TCRdb's copy holds only in-frame clones and misses some; the assay was immunoSEQ multiplex PCR. The table records roughly 230,000 clones, approximately 85% of them present only once. Material for sequencing was peripheral blood. The receptors come from a man aged 45 to 65 with COVID-19, enrolled during active disease. Each CDR3 is given without its conserved first and last residue. D genes are given only for firm matches.

d_call,v_call,cdr3_aa
TRBD2,TRBV3-1/TRBV3-2,ASTTSGGANNEQF
.,TRBV27,ASKGGEYEQY
.,TRBV6-2/TRBV6-3,ASSQPLKTQY
TRBD2,TRBV7-2,ASSRGGANTGELF
TRBD1,TRBV28,ASSLAGGSTYNEQF
TRBD2,TRBV27,ASRTGTSGTGELF
.,TRBV24-1,ATTDRMNTEAF
TRBD1,TRBV4-1,ASSQAVGGQGHGQPQH
.,TRBV5-6,ASSSRGGTYEQY
TRBD1,TRBV6-5,ASTPTGKNTEAF
.,TRBV9,ASSVGQFYGYT
TRBD1,TRBV6-4,ASSDSDREYGEKLF
.,TRBV6-5,ASSYGPGTGNTIY
.,TRBV5-1,ASRGRDTNEKLF
TRBD1,TRBV7-2,ASRFDREGYT
.,TRBV7-3,ASSLTASSYNEQF
TRBD2,TRBV11-2,ASSFGGGVSYEQY
.,TRBV20-1,SQQAIYGYT
.,TRBV27,ASSHQPTGNTEAF
.,TRBV19,ASSPGSLNSPLH
.,TRBV5-6,ASSLAGLSMNTEAF
TRBD1,TRBV6-2/TRBV6-3,ASSYPSNPTGSNEQF
.,TRBV27,ASSSRQNNSPLH
.,TRBV28,ASSTRRRYQPQH
.,TRBV6-5,ASSYVGQAYEQY
.,TRBV9,ASSVGTPTYNEQF
TRBD1,TRBV4-1,ASSQEPGQSEKLF
TRBD1,TRBV27,ASSLSGQGGRMTLYEQY
TRBD1,TRBV6-5,ASSYSGQGVYGYT
.,TRBV5-5,ASSLALESKNTYEQY
.,TRBV7-9,ASSLISGEQF
TRBD2,TRBV6-6,ASCTSGGLNEQF
TRBD1,TRBV25-1,ASSGTGVGYT
.,TRBV29-1,SVEGGWGADTQY
TRBD1,TRBV6-2/TRBV6-3,ASSFRDRSFGEQY